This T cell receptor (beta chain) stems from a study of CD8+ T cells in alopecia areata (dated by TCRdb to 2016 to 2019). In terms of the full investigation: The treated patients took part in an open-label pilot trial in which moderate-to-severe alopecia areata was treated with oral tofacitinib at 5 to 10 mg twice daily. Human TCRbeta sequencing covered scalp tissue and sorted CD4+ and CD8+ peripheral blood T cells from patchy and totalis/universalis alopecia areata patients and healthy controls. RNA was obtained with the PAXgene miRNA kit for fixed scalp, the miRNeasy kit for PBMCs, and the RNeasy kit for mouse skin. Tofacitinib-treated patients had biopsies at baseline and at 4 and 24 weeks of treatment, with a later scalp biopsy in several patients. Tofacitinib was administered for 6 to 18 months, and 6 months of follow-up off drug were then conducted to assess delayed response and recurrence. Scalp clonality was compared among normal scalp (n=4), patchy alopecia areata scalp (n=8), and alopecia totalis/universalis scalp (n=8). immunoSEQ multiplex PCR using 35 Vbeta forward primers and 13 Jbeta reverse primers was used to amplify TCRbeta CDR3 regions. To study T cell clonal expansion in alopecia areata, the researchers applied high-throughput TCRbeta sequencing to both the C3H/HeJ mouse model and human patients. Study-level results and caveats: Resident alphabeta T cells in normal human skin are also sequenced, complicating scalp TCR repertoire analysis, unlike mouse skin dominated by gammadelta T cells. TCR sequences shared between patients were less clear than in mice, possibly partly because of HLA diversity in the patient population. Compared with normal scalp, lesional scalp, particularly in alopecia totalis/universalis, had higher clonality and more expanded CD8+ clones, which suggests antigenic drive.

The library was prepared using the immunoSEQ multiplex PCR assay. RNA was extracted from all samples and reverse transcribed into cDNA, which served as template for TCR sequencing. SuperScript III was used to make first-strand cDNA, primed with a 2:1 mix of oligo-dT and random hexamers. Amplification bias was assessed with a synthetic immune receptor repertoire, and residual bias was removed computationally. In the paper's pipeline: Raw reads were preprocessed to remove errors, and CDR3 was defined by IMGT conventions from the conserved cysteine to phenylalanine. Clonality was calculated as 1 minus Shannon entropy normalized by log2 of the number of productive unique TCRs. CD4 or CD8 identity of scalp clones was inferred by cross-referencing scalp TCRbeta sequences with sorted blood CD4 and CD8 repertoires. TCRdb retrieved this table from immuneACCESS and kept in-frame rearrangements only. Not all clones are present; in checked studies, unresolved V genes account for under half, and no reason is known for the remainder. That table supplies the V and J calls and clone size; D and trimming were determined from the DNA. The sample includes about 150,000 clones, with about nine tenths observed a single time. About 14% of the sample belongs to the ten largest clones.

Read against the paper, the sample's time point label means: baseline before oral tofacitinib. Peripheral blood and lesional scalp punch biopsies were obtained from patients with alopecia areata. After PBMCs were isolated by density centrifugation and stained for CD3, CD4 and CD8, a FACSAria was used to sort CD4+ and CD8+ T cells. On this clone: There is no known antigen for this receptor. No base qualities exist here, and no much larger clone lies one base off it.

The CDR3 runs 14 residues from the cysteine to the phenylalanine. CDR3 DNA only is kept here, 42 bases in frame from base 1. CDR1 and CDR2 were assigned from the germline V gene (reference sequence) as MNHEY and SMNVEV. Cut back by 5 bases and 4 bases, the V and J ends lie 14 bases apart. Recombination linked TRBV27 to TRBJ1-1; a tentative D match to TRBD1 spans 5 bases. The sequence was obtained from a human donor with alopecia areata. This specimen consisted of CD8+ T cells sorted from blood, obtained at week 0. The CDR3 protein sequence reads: CASSPGRDLTEAFF. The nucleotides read TGTGCCAGCAGTCCCGGGAGGGACCTCACTGAAGCTTTCTTT.